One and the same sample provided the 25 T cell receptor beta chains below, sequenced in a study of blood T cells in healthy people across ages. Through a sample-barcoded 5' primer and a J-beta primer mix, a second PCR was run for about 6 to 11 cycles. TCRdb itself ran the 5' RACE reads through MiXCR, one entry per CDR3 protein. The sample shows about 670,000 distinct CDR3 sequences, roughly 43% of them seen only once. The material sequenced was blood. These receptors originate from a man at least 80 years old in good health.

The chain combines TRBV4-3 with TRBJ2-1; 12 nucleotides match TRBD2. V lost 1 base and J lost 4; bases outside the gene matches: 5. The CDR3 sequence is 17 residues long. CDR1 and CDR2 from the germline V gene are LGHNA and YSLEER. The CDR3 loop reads CASSQVRTSGMYNEQFF. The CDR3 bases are TGCGCCAGCAGCCAAGTTCGGACTAGCGGGATGTACAATGAGCAGTTCTTC.

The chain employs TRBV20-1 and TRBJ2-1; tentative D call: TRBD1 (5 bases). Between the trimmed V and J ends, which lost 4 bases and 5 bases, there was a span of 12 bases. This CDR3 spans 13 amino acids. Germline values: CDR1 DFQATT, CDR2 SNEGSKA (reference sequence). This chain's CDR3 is CSAITGLNNEQFF. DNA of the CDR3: TGCAGTGCTATTACAGGATTGAACAATGAGCAGTTCTTC.

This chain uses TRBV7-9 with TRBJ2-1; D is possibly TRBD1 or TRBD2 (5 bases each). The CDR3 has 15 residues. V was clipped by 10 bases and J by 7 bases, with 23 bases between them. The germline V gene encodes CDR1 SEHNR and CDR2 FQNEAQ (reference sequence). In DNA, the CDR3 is TGTGCCACACCACGGGGCAGGGAGATCTGGAATGAGCAGTTCTTC. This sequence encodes CATPRGREIWNEQFF.

In DNA form, the CDR3 reads TGTGCCAGCAGCTTAGTGCGGACTAACCAAGAGACCCAGTACTTC. It specifies CASSLVRTNQETQYF. The rearrangement joins TRBV7-2 to TRBJ2-5, with D perhaps TRBD2 (6 bases). There are 15 residues in the CDR3. V was pared by 1 base and J by 0 bases, with 9 bases between. Germline values: CDR1 SGHTA, CDR2 FQGNSA. Complete variable domain (other parts from reference TRBV7-2 and TRBJ2-5): GAGVSQSPSNKVTEKGKDVELRCDPISGHTALYWYRQSLGQGLEFLIYFQGNSAPDKSGLPSDRFSAERTGGSVSTLTIQRTQQEDSAVYLCASSLVRTNQETQYFGPGTRLLVL.

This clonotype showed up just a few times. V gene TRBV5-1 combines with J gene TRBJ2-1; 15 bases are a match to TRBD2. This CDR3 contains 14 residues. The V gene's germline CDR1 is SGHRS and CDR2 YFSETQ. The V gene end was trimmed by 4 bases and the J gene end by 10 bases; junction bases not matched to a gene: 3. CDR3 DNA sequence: TGCGCCAGCAGCCCGGGACTAGCGGGAGGAGAGCAGTTCTTC. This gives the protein CASSPGLAGGEQFF.

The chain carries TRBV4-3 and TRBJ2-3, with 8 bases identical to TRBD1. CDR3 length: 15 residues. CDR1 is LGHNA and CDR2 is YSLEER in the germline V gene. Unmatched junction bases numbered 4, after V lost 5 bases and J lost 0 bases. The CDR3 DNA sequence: TGCGCCAGCAGCTCCTGGACAGGGAGCACAGATACGCAGTATTTT. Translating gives CASSSWTGSTDTQYF.

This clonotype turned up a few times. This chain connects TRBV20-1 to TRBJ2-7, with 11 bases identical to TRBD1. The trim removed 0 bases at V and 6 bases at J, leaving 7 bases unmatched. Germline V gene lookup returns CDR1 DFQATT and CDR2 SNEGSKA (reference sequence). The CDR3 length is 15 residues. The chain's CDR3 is CSARDTGQGAGEQYF. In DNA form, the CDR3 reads TGCAGTGCTAGAGATACTGGACAGGGGGCGGGCGAGCAGTACTTC.

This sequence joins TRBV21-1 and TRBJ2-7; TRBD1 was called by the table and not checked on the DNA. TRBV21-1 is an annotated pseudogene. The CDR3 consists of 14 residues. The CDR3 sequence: CASSKGQGANEQYF. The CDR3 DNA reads TGTGCCAGCAGCAAAGGGCAGGGGGCTAACGAGCAGTACTTC.

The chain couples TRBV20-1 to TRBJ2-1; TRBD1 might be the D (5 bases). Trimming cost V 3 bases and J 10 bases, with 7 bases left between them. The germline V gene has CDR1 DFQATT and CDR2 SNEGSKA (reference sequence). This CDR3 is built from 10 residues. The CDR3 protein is CSASRGEQFF. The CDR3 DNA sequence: TGCAGTGCTAGTAGGGGAGAGCAGTTCTTC.

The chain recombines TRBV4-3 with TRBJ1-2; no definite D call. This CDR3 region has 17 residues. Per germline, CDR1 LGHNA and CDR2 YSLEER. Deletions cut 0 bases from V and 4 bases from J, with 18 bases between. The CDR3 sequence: CASSQDKLNTRAYGYTF. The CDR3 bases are TGCGCCAGCAGCCAAGATAAGCTGAACACAAGGGCCTATGGCTACACCTTC.

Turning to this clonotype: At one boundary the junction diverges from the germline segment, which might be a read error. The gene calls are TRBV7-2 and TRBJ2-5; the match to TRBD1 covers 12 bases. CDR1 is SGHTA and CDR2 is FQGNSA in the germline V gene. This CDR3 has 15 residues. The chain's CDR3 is CASSAGTGGQETQCF. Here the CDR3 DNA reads TGTGCCAGCAGCGCAGGGACAGGGGGCCAAGAGACCCAGTGCTTC.

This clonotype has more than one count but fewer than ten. CDR3: CSARGTRATDTQYF. For the CDR3, the DNA is TGCAGTGCTAGAGGTACGCGGGCCACAGATACGCAGTATTTT. V is TRBV20-1 and J is TRBJ2-3; D may be TRBD2 (5 bases). V lost 1 base to trimming and J lost 2 bases, with 10 bases between them. This CDR3 has 14 amino acids. Germline CDR1 is DFQATT and CDR2 is SNEGSKA (reference sequence).

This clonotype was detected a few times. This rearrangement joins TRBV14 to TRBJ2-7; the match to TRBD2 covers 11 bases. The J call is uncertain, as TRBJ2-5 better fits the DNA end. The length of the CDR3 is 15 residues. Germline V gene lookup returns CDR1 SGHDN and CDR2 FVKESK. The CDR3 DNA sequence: TGTGCCAGCAGCCACGCGACTAGCGGGACGGAGACCCAGTACTTC. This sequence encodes CASSHATSGTETQYF.

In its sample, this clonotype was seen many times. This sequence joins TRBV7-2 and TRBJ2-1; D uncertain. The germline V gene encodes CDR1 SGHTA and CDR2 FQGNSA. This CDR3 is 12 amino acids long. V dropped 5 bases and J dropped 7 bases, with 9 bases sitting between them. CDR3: CASSPLVNEQFF. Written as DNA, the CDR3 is TGTGCCAGCAGCCCCCTTGTGAATGAGCAGTTCTTC.

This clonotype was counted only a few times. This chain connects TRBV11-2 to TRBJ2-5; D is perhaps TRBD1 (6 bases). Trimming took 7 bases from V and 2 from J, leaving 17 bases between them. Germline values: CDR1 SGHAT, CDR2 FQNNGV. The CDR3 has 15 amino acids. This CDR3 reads CASTSGQYGQETQYF. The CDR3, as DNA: TGTGCCAGCACCTCTGGACAGTATGGTCAAGAGACCCAGTACTTC.

CDR3 DNA sequence: TGTGCCAGCACCCTATCTTTTAGCACAGATACGCAGTATTTT. Its translation is CASTLSFSTDTQYF. This chain links TRBV9 with TRBJ2-3; no clear D. V dropped 6 bases and J dropped 0 bases, with 11 bases sitting between them. The CDR3 sequence is 14 residues long. Germline V lookup: CDR1 SGDLS, CDR2 YYNGEE.

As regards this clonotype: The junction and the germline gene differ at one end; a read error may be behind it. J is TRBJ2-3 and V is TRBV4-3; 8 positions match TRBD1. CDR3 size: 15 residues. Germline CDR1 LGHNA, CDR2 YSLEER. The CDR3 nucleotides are TGCGCCAGCAGCCCGATACAGGGGGTCCCAGATACGCTGTATTTT. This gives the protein CASSPIQGVPDTLYF.

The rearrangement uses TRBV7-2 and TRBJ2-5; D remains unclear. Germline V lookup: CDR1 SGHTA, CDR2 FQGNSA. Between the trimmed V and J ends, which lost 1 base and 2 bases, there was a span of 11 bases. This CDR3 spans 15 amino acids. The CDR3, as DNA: TGTGCCAGCAGCTTAGGGGCCACTCTACAAGAGACCCAGTACTTC. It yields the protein CASSLGATLQETQYF.

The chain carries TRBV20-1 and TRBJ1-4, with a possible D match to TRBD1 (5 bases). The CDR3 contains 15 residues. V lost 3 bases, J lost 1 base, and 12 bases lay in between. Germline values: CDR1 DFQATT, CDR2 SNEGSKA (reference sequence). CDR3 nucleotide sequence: TGCAGTGCTAGTTCTGTGACAGAAACTAATGAAAAACTGTTTTTT. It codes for CSASSVTETNEKLFF.

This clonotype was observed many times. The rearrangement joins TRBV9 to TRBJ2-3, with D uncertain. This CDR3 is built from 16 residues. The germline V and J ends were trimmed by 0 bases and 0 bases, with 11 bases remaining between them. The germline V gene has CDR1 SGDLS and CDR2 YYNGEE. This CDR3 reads CASSVDGRASTDTQYF. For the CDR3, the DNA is TGTGCCAGCAGCGTAGATGGCAGAGCAAGCACAGATACGCAGTATTTT.

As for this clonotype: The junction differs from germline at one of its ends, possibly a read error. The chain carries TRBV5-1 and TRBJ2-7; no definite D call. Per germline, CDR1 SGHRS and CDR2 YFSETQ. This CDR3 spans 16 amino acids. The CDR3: CASSLIGTAVTYERYF. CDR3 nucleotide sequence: TGCGCCAGCAGCCTTATTGGAACGGCGGTTACCTACGAGCGGTACTTC.

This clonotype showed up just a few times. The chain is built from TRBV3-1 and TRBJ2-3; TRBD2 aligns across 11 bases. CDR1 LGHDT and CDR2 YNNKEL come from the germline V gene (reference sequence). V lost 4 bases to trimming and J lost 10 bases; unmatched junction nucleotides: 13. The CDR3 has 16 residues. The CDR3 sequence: CASSLWIAGGSGAQYF. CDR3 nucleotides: TGTGCCAGCAGCCTCTGGATAGCGGGAGGGTCCGGGGCGCAGTATTTT.

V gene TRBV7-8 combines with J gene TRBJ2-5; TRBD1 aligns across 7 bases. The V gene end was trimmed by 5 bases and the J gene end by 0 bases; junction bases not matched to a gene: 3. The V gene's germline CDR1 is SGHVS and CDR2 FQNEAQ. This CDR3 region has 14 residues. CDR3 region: CASSVTGDQETQYF. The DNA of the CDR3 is TGTGCCAGCAGCGTAACAGGGGACCAAGAGACCCAGTACTTC.

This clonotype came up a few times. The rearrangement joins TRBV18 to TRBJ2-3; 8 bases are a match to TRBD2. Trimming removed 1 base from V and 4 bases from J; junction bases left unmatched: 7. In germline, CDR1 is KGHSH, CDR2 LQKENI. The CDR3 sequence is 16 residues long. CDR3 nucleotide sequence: TGTGCCAGCTCACCACTGGATAGCGGGGCGGCAGATACGCAGTATTTT. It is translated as CASSPLDSGAADTQYF.

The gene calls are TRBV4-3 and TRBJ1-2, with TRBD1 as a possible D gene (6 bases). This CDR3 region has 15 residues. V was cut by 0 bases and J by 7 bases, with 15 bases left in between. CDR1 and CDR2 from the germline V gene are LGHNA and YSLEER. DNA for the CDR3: TGCGCCAGCAGCCAAGATTCCAGGGGCAGGGGTGGCTACACCTTC. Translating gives CASSQDSRGRGGYTF.